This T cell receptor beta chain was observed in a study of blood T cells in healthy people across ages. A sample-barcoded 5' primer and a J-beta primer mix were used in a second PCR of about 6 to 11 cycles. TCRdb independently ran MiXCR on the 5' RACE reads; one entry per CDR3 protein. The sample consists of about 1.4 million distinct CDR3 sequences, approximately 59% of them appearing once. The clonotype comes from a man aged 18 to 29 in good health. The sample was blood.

Written as DNA, the CDR3 is TGTGCCAGCAGCTCCCAGGGAACGCGTTCTACCGGGGAGCTGTTTTTT. Its translation is CASSSQGTRSTGELFF. J is TRBJ2-2 and V is TRBV3-1; the D gene is possibly TRBD1 (5 bases). CDR1 is LGHDT and CDR2 is YNNKEL in the germline V gene (reference sequence). V lost 5 bases to trimming and J lost 5 bases, with 18 bases between them. The CDR3 runs to 16 residues.